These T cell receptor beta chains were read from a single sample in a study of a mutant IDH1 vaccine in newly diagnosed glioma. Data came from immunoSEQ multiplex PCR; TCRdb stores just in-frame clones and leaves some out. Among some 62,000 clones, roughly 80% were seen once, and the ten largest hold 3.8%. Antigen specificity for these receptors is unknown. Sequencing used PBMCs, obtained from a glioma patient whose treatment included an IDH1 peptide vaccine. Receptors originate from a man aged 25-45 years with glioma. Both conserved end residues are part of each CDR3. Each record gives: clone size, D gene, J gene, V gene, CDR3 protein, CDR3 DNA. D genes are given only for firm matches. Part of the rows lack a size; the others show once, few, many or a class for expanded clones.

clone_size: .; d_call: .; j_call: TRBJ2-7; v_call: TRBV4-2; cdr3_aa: CASSQQNWVYEQYF; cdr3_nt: TGTGCCAGCAGCCAACAAAATTGGGTGTACGAGCAGTACTTC
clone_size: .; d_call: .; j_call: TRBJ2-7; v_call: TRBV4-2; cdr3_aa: CASSPSRRGYYEQYF; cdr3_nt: TGTGCCAGCAGCCCTTCCCGGCGGGGTTACTACGAGCAGTACTTC
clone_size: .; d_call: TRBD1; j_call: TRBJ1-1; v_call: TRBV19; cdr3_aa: CASSQGAVEAFF; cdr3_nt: TGTGCCAGTAGTCAGGGGGCAGTTGAAGCTTTCTTT
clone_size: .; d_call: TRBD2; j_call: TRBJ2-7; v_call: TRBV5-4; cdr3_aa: CASSPLSGGPYEQYF; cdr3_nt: TGTGCCAGCAGCCCTTTGAGCGGGGGACCCTACGAGCAGTACTTC
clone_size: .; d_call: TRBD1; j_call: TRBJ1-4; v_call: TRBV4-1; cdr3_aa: CASSQVSRGRGNEKLFF; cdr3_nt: TGCGCCAGCAGCCAAGTCTCCAGGGGGCGGGGCAATGAAAAACTGTTTTTT
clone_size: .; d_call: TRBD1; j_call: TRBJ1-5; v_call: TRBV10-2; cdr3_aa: CASSEGRGRGQPQHF; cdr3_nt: TGCGCCAGCAGTGAGGGCAGGGGGCGCGGTCAGCCCCAGCATTTT
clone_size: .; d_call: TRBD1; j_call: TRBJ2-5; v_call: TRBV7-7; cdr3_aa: CASSPDRGQETQYF; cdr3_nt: TGTGCCAGCAGCCCCGACAGGGGGCAAGAGACCCAGTACTTC
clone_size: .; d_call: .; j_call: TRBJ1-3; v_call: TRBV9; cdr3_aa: CASSVAWSSGNTIYF; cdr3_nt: TGTGCCAGCAGCGTAGCTTGGTCCTCTGGAAACACCATATATTTT
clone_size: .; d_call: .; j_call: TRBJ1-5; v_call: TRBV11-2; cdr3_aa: CASSLNPGPGTQPQHF; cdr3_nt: TGTGCCAGCAGCTTAAACCCGGGGCCCGGTACCCAGCCCCAGCATTTT
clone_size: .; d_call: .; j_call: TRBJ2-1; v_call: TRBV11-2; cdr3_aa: CASSGRRRTGKSSYNEQFF; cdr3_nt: TGTGCCAGCAGCGGTAGGAGGCGGACGGGGAAAAGCTCCTACAATGAGCAGTTCTTC
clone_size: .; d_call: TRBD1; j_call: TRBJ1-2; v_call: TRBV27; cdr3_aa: CASSDGQGFYGYTF; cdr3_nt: TGTGCCAGCAGTGACGGACAGGGGTTCTATGGCTACACCTTC
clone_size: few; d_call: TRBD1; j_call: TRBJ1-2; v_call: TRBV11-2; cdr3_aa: CASSIGTGNYGYTF; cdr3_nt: TGTGCCAGCAGCATAGGGACAGGGAACTATGGCTACACCTTC
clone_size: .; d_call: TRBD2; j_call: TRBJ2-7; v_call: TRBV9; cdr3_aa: CASSVGGGDYEQYF; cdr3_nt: TGTGCCAGCAGCGTAGGCGGGGGAGACTACGAGCAGTACTTC
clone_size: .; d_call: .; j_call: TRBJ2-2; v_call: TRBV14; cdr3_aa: CASSQDIKRTRWAGELFF; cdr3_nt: TGTGCCAGCAGCCAGGACATTAAACGGACCCGATGGGCCGGGGAGCTGTTTTTT
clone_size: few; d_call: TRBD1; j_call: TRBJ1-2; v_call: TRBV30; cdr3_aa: CAWRMTGGIGYTF; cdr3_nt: TGTGCCTGGAGGATGACAGGGGGAATTGGCTACACCTTC
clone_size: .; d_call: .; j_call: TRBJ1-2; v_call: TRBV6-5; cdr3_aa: CASSSSFLTSYGYTF; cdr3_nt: TGTGCCAGCAGTAGCTCCTTTTTAACCTCCTATGGCTACACCTTC
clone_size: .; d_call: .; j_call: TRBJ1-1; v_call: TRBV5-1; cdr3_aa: CASSLIGQGYTEAFF; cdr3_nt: TGCGCCAGCAGCTTGATCGGGCAGGGATACACTGAAGCTTTCTTT
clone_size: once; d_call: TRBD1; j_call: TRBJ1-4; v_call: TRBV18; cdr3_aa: CASSPRDRGVTNEKLFF; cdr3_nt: TGTGCCAGCTCACCCCGGGACAGGGGGGTGACTAATGAAAAACTGTTTTTT
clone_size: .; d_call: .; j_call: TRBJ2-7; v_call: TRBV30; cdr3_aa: CAWTEAGRYEQYF; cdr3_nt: TGTGCCTGGACGGAGGCAGGGAGGTACGAGCAGTACTTC
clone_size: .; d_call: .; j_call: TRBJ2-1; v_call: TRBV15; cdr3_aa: CATSTYQGPPHNNEQFF; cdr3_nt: TGTGCCACCAGCACCTACCAGGGTCCCCCGCATAACAATGAGCAGTTCTTC
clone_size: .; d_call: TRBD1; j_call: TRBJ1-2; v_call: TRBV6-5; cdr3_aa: CASSLGQGHGYTF; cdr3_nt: TGTGCCAGCAGTTTGGGACAGGGTCACGGCTACACCTTC
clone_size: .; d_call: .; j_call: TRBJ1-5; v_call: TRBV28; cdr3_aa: CASKRNLYGNQPQHF; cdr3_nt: TGTGCCAGCAAGCGGAATTTGTATGGCAATCAGCCCCAGCATTTT
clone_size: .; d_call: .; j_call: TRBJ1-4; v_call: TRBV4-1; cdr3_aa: CASSLLRGPNEKLFF; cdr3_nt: TGCGCCAGCAGCCTTTTAAGGGGCCCAAATGAAAAACTGTTTTTT
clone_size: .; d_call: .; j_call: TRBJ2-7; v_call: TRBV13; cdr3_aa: CASSLGLRGALREQYF; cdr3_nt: TGTGCCAGCAGCTTAGGACTCCGGGGGGCTCTCCGGGAGCAGTACTTC
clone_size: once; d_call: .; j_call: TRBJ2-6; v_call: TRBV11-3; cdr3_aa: CASSLRWSWGTGANVLTF; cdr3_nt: TGTGCCAGCAGCTTACGGTGGAGTTGGGGAACTGGGGCCAACGTCCTGACTTTC
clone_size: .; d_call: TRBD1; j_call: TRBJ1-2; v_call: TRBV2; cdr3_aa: CASSEAGQVRDYGYTF; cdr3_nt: TGTGCCAGCAGTGAAGCAGGACAGGTGAGGGACTATGGCTACACCTTC
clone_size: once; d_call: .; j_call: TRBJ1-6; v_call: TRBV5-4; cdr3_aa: CASRAYNSPLHF; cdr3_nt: TGTGCCAGCAGAGCGTATAATTCACCCCTCCACTTT
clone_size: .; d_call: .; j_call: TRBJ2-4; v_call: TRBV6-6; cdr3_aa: CASSISGQGEYF; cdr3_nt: TGTGCCAGCAGTATCAGTGGTCAGGGAGAGTACTTC
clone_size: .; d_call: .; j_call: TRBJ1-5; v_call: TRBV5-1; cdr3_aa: CASSLSHRNQPQHF; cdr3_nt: TGCGCCAGCAGCTTGTCACATCGCAATCAGCCCCAGCATTTT
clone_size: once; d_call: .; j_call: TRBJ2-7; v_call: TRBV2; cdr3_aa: CARERDTGRYEQYF; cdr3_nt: TGTGCCAGAGAGAGGGACACGGGCCGCTACGAGCAGTACTTC
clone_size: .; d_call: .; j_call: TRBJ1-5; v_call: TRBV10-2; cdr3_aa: CASSEGLYSNQPQHF; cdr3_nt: TGCGCCAGCAGTGAAGGGCTTTATAGCAATCAGCCCCAGCATTTT
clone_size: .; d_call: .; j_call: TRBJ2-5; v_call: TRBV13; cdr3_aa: CASSLGPLLETQYF; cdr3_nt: TGTGCCAGCAGCTTAGGTCCGTTGTTGGAGACCCAGTACTTC
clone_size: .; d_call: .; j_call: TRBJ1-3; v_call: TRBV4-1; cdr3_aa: CASSQEIGSSGNTIYF; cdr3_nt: TGCGCCAGCAGCCAAGAAATTGGGAGCTCTGGAAACACCATATATTTT
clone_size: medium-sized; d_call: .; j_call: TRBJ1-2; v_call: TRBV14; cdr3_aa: CASSLGRAHSYTF; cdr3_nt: TGTGCCAGCAGCTTGGGACGGGCCCACAGCTACACCTTC
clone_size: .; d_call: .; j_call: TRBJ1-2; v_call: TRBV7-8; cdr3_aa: CASSLPSLVGVYGYTF; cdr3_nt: TGTGCCAGCAGCTTACCGAGTCTAGTTGGGGTCTATGGCTACACCTTC
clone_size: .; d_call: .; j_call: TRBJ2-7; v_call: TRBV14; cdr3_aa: CASSQDRRYSYEQYF; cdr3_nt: TGTGCCAGCAGCCAAGATCGCCGGTACTCCTACGAGCAGTACTTC